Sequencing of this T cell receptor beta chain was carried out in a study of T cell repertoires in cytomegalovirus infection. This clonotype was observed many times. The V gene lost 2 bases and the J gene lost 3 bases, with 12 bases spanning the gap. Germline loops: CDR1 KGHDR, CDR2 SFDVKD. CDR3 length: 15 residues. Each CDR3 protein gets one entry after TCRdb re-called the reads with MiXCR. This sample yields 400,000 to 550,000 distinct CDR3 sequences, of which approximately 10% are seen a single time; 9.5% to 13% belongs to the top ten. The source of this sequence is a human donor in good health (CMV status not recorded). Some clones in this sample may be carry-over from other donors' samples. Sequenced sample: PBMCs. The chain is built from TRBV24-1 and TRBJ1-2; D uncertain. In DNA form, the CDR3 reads TGTGCCACCAGTGATTCCCTCCTGCCATACTATGGCTACACCTTC. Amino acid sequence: CATSDSLLPYYGYTF.